The following is a TCR beta chain sequence with its context. These data are taken from a study of T cell changes during pregnancy in multiple sclerosis. Sequencing was performed with immunoSEQ multiplex PCR; in TCRdb, only in-frame clones are kept and a portion is missing. This sample yields approximately 40,000 clones, of which 92% are seen a single time; 1% to 1.5% belongs to the top ten. This CDR3 has 14 amino acids. Per the germline V gene, CDR1 is SEHNR and CDR2 is FQNEAQ (reference sequence). The V and J ends lost 0 bases and 5 bases respectively, with 10 bases between them. The chain carries TRBV7-9 and TRBJ1-2; unclear D gene. The specimen sequenced was peripheral blood. The clonotype comes from a female donor with multiple sclerosis, enrolled in a pregnancy study. This CDR3 is CASSLALPEYGYTF. The CDR3 nucleotides read TGTGCCAGCAGCTTAGCGCTTCCAGAATATGGCTACACCTTC.